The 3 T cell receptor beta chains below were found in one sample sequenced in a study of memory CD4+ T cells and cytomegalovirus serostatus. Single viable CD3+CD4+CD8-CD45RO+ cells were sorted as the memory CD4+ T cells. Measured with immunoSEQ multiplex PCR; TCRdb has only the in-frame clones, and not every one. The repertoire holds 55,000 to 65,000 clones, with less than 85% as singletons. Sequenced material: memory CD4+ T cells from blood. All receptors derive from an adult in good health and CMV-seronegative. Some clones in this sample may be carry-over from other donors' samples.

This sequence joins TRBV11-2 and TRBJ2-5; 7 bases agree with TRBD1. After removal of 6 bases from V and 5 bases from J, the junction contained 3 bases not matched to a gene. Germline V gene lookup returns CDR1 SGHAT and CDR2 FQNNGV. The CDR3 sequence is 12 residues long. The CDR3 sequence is CASRGGGETQYF. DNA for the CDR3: TGTGCCAGCAGAGGGGGCGGGGAGACCCAGTACTTC.

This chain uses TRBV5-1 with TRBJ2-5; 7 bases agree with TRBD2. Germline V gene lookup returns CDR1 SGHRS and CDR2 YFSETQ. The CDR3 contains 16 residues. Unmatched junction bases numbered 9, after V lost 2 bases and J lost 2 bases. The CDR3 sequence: CASSLATRAGQETQYF. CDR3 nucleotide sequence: TGCGCCAGCAGCTTAGCTACTAGAGCGGGACAAGAGACCCAGTACTTC.

Written as DNA, the CDR3 is TGTGCCAGCAAGGTTTTCTCTGGGGCCAACGTCCTGACTTTC. It is translated as CASKVFSGANVLTF. The rearrangement joins TRBV28 to TRBJ2-6; no reliable D call. Looked up from germline, CDR1 is MDHEN and CDR2 is SYDVKM. The CDR3 totals 14 residues. V was trimmed by 7 bases and J by 0 bases, leaving 7 bases between them.